The subject of this entry is one T cell receptor (beta chain). J gave up 7 bases and V 3 bases, and 6 bases lay outside the gene matches. Germline CDR1 and CDR2: KGHSH and LQKENI. The CDR3 covers 14 residues. Generated by immunoSEQ multiplex PCR, the TCRdb table keeps only in-frame clones and is missing some. The profile covers 140,000 or so clones, with approximately 87% appearing a single time and about 37% taken by the ten largest. The entry originates in a study of blood T cell repertoires in COVID-19. Study context: Samples came from the United States, Italy and Spain, spanning acute and convalescent COVID-19.

The chain combines TRBV18 with TRBJ2-3; the match to TRBD2 covers 8 bases. This TCR came from a man between 45 and 60 years old who had recovered from COVID-19. The source material was peripheral blood. CDR3 region: CASSPARGANTQYF. DNA for the CDR3: TGTGCCAGCTCACCGGCGCGGGGGGCGAATACGCAGTATTTT.